The present T cell receptor (beta chain) was sequenced within a study of T cell responses to AZD1222 COVID-19 vaccine. About the study: Pooled together were second doses at about 4 or about 12 weeks.

Worth noting for this clone: Its antigen is undetermined.

Germline V CDR1 and CDR2: SGHRS, YFSETQ. This CDR3 comprises 15 residues. Trimming removed 0 bases at V and 6 bases at J, with 15 bases between. Study results and caveats: Nearly half of unique spike-specific TCRs reportedly avoided B.1.351 and B.1.1.7 mutated regions. Compared with day 0, the breadth and depth of the Spike-specific TCR repertoire rose significantly after two doses of AZD1222.

Using immunoSEQ multiplex PCR, the repertoire was profiled, and TCRdb retains in-frame clones only, with some absent. The table has 150,000 to 200,000 clones, 85% to 95% seen once. This chain connects TRBV5-1 to TRBJ2-5; tentatively, D is TRBD2 (5 bases). The TCR originated in an adult in good health. This specimen consisted of peripheral blood, obtained on day 0 of AZD1222 vaccination. DNA of the CDR3: TGCGCCAGCAGCTTGGCGCGTGACCGGAGGAAGACCCAGTACTTC. This sequence encodes CASSLARDRRKTQYF. Complete variable domain (other parts from reference TRBV5-1 and TRBJ2-5): KAGVTQTPRYLIKTRGQQVTLSCSPISGHRSVSWYQQTPGQGLQFLFEYFSETQRNKGNFPGRFSGRQFSNSRSEMNVSTLELGDSALYLCASSLARDRRKTQYFGPGTRLLVL.